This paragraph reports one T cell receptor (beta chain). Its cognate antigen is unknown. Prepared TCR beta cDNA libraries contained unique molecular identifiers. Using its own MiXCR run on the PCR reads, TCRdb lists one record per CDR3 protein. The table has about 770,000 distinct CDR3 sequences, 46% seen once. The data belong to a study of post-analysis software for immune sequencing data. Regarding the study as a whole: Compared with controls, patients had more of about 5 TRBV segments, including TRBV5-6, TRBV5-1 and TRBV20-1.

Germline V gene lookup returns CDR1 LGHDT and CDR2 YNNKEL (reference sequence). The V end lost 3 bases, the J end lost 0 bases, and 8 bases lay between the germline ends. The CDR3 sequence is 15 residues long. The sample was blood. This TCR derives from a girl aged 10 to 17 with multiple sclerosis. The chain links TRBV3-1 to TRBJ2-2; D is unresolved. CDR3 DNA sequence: TGTGCCAGCAGCCATTGGGCAACGAACACCGGGGAGCTGTTTTTT. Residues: CASSHWATNTGELFF.